The rows below give T cell receptor beta chains drawn from one sample of a study of T cells expressing NK-cell markers. Reanalyzing the 5' RACE reads, TCRdb keeps one entry per CDR3 protein, without DNA. The table counts about 390,000 distinct CDR3 sequences; over 8.5% lies in the top ten. Sequencing was performed on blood T cells: a sorted CD56 or NKG2C T cell subset, CD4+ or CD8+ T cells, or bulk PBMC T cells (not recorded which). The receptor source for this set is a woman in her forties or fifties in good health. The CDR3 runs from the conserved cysteine through the conserved F or W. Fields, in order: V gene, J gene, CDR3 protein.

v_call: TRBV9; j_call: TRBJ1-4; cdr3_aa: CASSGHMDEKLFF
v_call: TRBV5-6; j_call: TRBJ2-5; cdr3_aa: CASSYTGVKTQYF
v_call: TRBV5-6; j_call: TRBJ1-3; cdr3_aa: CASSADLGGLAGNTIYF
v_call: TRBV24-1; j_call: TRBJ2-7; cdr3_aa: CATSDPDRGDEQYF
v_call: TRBV7-9; j_call: TRBJ2-1; cdr3_aa: CASSPRLAGGPNPAFF
v_call: TRBV5-6; j_call: TRBJ2-7; cdr3_aa: CASSLPGGGDIYEQYF
v_call: TRBV6-1; j_call: TRBJ2-7; cdr3_aa: CASHRDRGSWQYF
v_call: TRBV5-8; j_call: TRBJ1-5; cdr3_aa: CASSLGEGPIRPQHF
v_call: TRBV7-7; j_call: TRBJ2-7; cdr3_aa: CASSLVNLQGLSYEQYF
v_call: TRBV27; j_call: TRBJ2-5; cdr3_aa: CASSFFSQETQYF
v_call: TRBV6-4; j_call: TRBJ2-3; cdr3_aa: CASSDPAASTDTQYF
v_call: TRBV11-2; j_call: TRBJ2-3; cdr3_aa: CASSLLVIDTQYF
v_call: TRBV12-3/TRBV12-4; j_call: TRBJ2-3; cdr3_aa: CASSRPAGSGTDTQYF
v_call: TRBV5-8; j_call: TRBJ2-1; cdr3_aa: CASSPGQALSFGPSGQFF
v_call: TRBV7-2; j_call: TRBJ2-5; cdr3_aa: CASSLALRTPHQETQYF
v_call: TRBV5-1; j_call: TRBJ1-2; cdr3_aa: CASSPGDRNYGYTF
v_call: TRBV12-3/TRBV12-4; j_call: TRBJ1-2; cdr3_aa: CASSPSGTAGYTF
v_call: TRBV5-6; j_call: TRBJ2-1; cdr3_aa: CASSSGLAINEQFF
v_call: TRBV20-1; j_call: TRBJ2-1; cdr3_aa: CSARQGGGQFF
v_call: TRBV12-3/TRBV12-4; j_call: TRBJ2-5; cdr3_aa: CASSSTGGRGETQYF
v_call: TRBV3-1; j_call: TRBJ2-5; cdr3_aa: CASSPQTSEKETQYF
v_call: TRBV29-1; j_call: TRBJ2-5; cdr3_aa: CSVESRAGGLQETQYF
v_call: TRBV7-3; j_call: TRBJ2-1; cdr3_aa: CASSFLGTSQYQNAYNEQFF
v_call: TRBV12-3/TRBV12-4; j_call: TRBJ2-2; cdr3_aa: CASTLAGQPGSCFF
v_call: TRBV2; j_call: TRBJ2-3; cdr3_aa: CASSSRVGNTDTQYF
v_call: TRBV2; j_call: TRBJ2-7; cdr3_aa: CASSKLAGGPEQYF
v_call: TRBV28; j_call: TRBJ2-1; cdr3_aa: CASSSSRGAGEVNEQFF
v_call: TRBV9; j_call: TRBJ2-6; cdr3_aa: CASSTQLRSGANVLTF
v_call: TRBV7-2; j_call: TRBJ2-3; cdr3_aa: CASSFGAMDTQYF
v_call: TRBV20-1; j_call: TRBJ2-7; cdr3_aa: CSARDLGTSGTPYPLREQYF
v_call: TRBV4-2; j_call: TRBJ2-5; cdr3_aa: CASSQDWEELGGETQYF
v_call: TRBV5-6; j_call: TRBJ1-2; cdr3_aa: CASSYRDRLGYTF
v_call: TRBV28; j_call: TRBJ2-2; cdr3_aa: CASMSTNTGELFF